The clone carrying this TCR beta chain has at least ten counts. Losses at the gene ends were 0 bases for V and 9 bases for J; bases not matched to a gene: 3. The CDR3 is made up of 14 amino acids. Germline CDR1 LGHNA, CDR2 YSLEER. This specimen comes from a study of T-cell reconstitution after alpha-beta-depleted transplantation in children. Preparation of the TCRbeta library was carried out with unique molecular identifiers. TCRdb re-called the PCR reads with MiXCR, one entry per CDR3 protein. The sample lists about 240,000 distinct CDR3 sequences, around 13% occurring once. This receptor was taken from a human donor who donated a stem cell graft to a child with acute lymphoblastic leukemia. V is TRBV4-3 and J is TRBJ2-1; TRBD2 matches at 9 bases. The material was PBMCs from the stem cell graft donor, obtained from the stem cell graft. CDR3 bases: TGCGCCAGCAGCCAAGAGAGGACTAGCGTTGAGCAGTTCTTC. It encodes CASSQERTSVEQFF.